This TCR beta chain was retrieved from a study of CD8+ T cells in alopecia areata. Study results and limitations: Clonality in lesional scalp, especially alopecia totalis/universalis, exceeded that of normal scalp.

Lesional scalp punch biopsies and peripheral blood came from alopecia areata patients. Following RNA extraction, reverse transcription yielded cDNA that acted as the sequencing template. The data were produced by immunoSEQ multiplex PCR, yet TCRdb's version contains in-frame clones alone and is incomplete. The sample has under 250,000 clones; approximately 52% are singletons. Per the germline V gene, CDR1 is MNHEY and CDR2 is SMNVEV (reference sequence). V lost 5 bases to trimming and J lost 8 bases; unmatched junction nucleotides: 11. The CDR3 runs 14 residues. This clone was counted a few times. Its specificity is not known.

The sequences come from CD4+ T cells sorted from blood, collected at week 0. This TCR derives from a human donor with alopecia areata. The rearrangement links TRBV27 to TRBJ2-7; 8 bases agree with TRBD1. The CDR3 region has the DNA TGTGCCAGCAGTATTCAGTACAGGGGGGACAAGCAGTACTTC. Its translation is CASSIQYRGDKQYF.